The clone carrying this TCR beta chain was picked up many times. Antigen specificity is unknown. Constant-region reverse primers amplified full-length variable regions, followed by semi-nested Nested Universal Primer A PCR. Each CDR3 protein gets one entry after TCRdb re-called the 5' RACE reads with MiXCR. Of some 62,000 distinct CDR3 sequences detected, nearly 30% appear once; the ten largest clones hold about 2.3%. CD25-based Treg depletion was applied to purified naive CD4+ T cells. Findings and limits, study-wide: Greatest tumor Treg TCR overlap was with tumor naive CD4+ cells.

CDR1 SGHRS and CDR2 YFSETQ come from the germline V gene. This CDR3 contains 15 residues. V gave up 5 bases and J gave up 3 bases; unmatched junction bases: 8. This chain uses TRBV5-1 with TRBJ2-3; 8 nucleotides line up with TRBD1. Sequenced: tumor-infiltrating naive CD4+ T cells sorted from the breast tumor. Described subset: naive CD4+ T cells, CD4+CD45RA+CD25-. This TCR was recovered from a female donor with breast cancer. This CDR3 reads CASSSQGAGTDTQYF. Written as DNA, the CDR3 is TGCGCCAGCAGTTCCCAGGGGGCAGGTACAGATACGCAGTATTTT. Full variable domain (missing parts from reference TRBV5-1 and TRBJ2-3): KAGVTQTPRYLIKTRGQQVTLSCSPISGHRSVSWYQQTPGQGLQFLFEYFSETQRNKGNFPGRFSGRQFSNSRSEMNVSTLELGDSALYLCASSSQGAGTDTQYFGPGTRLTVL.